One sample yielded the 9 T cell receptor beta chains listed below, sequenced in a study of glioma-infiltrating T cells. TCR alpha and beta CDR3 regions were amplified from RNA using iRepertoire nested multiplex PCR. MiXCR was run by TCRdb on the multiplex PCR reads, yielding one entry per CDR3 protein. The table lists over 130,000 distinct CDR3 sequences, about 39% of them singletons, with roughly 20% in the top ten. Material for sequencing was glioma tissue, nonneoplastic brain tissue, or PBMCs (not recorded which). Receptors were obtained from a human donor with low-grade glioma or glioblastoma, undergoing nonglioma brain surgery, or in good health (not recorded which).

V gene TRBV20-1 combines with J gene TRBJ2-1, with 13 nucleotides matching TRBD2. CDR1 DFQATT and CDR2 SNEGSKA come from the germline V gene (reference sequence). The CDR3 runs 14 residues. V shed 6 bases, J shed 9 bases, and the junction held 8 bases outside the gene matches. In nucleotides, the CDR3 is TGCAGTGCACCCCCACTAGCGGGAGGGCCTGAGCAGTTCTTC. Its translation is CSAPPLAGGPEQFF.

This CDR3 reads CASSSRGQGFYEQYF. The CDR3 DNA follows: TGTGCCAGCAGCTCCCGGGGACAGGGGTTCTACGAGCAGTACTTC. The chain couples TRBV7-2 to TRBJ2-7; 10 bases fit TRBD1. CDR3 length equals 15 residues. V dropped 4 bases and J dropped 3; count of bases not matched to a gene: 6. Germline V gene lookup returns CDR1 SGHTA and CDR2 FQGNSA.

This rearrangement joins TRBV6-6 to TRBJ2-1; 10 positions agree with TRBD2. Trimming removed 2 bases from V and 7 bases from J; junction bases left unmatched: 5. Germline lookup yields CDR1 MNHNY and CDR2 SVGAGI (reference sequence). This CDR3 is 15 amino acids long. The CDR3 sequence: CASSYPGLARNEQFF. The CDR3 DNA reads TGTGCCAGCAGTTACCCGGGACTAGCGAGGAATGAGCAGTTCTTC.

V is TRBV6-1 and J is TRBJ2-5; 7 positions match TRBD1. J was trimmed by 4 bases and V by 7 bases; bases with no gene match: 3. This CDR3 has 12 amino acids. Germline V gives CDR1 MNHNS, CDR2 SASEGT. In nucleotides, the CDR3 is TGTGCCAGCACCCGACAGGGAGAGACCCAGTACTTC. As protein: CASTRQGETQYF.

The genes are TRBV6-1 and TRBJ2-7; 12 bases match TRBD2. This CDR3 region has 17 residues. V shed 5 bases, J shed 1 base, and the junction held 9 bases outside the gene matches. Germline values: CDR1 MNHNS, CDR2 SASEGT. In DNA, the CDR3 is TGTGCCAGCAGTTCAAGGACTAGCGGGAAAGGTTCCTACGAGCAGTACTTC. It codes for CASSSRTSGKGSYEQYF.

This rearrangement joins TRBV5-4 to TRBJ1-6, with D hard to call. Per germline, CDR1 SGHNT and CDR2 YYREEE (reference sequence). V shed 5 bases and J shed 9 bases, with 12 bases lying between them. This CDR3 is built from 13 residues. The CDR3 protein is CASRREEFSPLHF. CDR3 in DNA: TGTGCCAGCAGACGTGAAGAATTTTCACCCCTCCACTTT.

The chain is built from TRBV6-1 and TRBJ2-5, with D tentatively TRBD2 (6 bases). This CDR3 is built from 17 residues. The V gene's germline CDR1 is MNHNS and CDR2 SASEGT. Trimming stripped 5 bases from V and 5 bases from J, with 24 bases between. The CDR3 region is CASSHTGDSGFLETQYF. The DNA of the CDR3 is TGTGCCAGCAGTCACACGGGGGACTCTGGTTTCTTGGAGACCCAGTACTTC.

This clonotype has more than one count but fewer than ten. V usage is TRBV15 and J usage is TRBJ1-1; D perhaps matches TRBD1 (6 bases). This CDR3 comprises 12 residues. V was shortened by 5 bases and J by 10 bases, with 14 bases between the two germline ends. Germline CDR1 is LNHNV and CDR2 is YYDKDF (reference sequence). CDR3: CATSVQGIGAFF. The CDR3 DNA is TGTGCCACCAGCGTGCAGGGGATCGGAGCTTTCTTT.

The chain couples TRBV27 to TRBJ1-5, with a weak D call TRBD1 (6 bases). Trimming removed 10 bases at V and 7 bases at J, with 23 bases between. The CDR3 is 15 amino acids. The germline gives CDR1 MNHEY, CDR2 SMNVEV (reference sequence). CDR3 coding DNA: TGTGCCATCAGCCCGGGGAGGGGGTCGAACCAGCCCCAGCATTTT. Protein sequence: CAISPGRGSNQPQHF.